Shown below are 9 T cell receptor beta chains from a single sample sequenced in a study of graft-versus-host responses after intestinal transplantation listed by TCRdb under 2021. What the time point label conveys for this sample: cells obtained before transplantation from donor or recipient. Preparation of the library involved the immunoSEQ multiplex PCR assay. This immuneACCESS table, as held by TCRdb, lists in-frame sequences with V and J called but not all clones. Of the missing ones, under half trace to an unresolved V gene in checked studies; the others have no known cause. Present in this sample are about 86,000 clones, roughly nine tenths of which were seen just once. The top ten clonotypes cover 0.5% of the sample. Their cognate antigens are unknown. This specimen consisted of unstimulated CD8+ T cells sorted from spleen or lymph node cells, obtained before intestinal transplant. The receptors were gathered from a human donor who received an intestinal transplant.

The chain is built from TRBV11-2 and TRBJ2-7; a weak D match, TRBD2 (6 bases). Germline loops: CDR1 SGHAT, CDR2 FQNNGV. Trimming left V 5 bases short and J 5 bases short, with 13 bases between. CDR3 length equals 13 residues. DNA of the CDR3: TGTGCCAGCAGCCGCGGGGTAGGGGACGAGCAGTACTTC. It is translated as CASSRGVGDEQYF.

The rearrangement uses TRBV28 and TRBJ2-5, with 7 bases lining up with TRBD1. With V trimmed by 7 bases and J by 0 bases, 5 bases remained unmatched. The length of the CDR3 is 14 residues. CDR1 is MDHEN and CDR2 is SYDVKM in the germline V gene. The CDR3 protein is CASNTGVYQETQYF. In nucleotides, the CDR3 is TGTGCCAGCAACACAGGGGTGTACCAAGAGACCCAGTACTTC.

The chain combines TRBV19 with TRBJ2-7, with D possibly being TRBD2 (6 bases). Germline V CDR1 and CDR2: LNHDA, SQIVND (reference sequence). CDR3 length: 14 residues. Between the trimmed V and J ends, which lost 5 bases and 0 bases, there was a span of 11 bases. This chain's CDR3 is CASSRRDSSYEQYF. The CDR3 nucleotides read TGTGCCAGTAGTCGAAGGGACTCCTCCTACGAGCAGTACTTC.

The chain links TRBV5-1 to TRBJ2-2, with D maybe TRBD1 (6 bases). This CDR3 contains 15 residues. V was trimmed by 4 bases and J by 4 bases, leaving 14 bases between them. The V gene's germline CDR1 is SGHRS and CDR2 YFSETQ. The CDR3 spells CASSKTTGSTGELFF. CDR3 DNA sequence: TGCGCCAGCAGCAAAACTACAGGGTCCACCGGGGAGCTGTTTTTT.

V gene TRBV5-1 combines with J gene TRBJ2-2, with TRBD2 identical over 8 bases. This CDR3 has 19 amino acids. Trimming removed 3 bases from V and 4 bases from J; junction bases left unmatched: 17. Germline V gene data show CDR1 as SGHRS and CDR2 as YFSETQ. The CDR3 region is CASSSLPPSLAEATGELFF. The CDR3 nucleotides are TGCGCCAGCAGCTCCCTGCCCCCATCACTAGCGGAGGCCACCGGGGAGCTGTTTTTT.

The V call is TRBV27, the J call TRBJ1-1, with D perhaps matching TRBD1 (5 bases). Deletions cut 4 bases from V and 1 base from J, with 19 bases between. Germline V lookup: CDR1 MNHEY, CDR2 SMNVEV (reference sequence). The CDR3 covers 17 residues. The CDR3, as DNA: TGTGCCAGCAGTTCTCGGGGGGGGGAAGAAAGGAACACTGAAGCTTTCTTT. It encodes CASSSRGGEERNTEAFF.

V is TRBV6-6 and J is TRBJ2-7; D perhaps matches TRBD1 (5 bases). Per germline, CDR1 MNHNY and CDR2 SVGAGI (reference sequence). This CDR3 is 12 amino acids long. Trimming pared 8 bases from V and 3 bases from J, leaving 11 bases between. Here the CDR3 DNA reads TGTGCCAGCGGGGCGTCTTTCTACGAGCAGTACTTC. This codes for CASGASFYEQYF.

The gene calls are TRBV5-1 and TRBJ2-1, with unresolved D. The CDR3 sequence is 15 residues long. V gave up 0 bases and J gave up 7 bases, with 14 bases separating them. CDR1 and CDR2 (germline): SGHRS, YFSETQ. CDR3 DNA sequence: TGCGCCAGCAGCTTGGCCCGGGTTAGTACGAATGAGCAGTTCTTC. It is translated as CASSLARVSTNEQFF. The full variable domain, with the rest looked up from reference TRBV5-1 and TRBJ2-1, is KAGVTQTPRYLIKTRGQQVTLSCSPISGHRSVSWYQQTPGQGLQFLFEYFSETQRNKGNFPGRFSGRQFSNSRSEMNVSTLELGDSALYLCASSLARVSTNEQFFGPGTRLTVL.

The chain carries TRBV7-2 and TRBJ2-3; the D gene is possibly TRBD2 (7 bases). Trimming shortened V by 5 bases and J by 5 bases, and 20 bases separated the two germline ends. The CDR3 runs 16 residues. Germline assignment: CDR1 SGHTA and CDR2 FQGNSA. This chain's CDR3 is CASSVLLGGPGDTQYF. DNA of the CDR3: TGTGCCAGCAGCGTCCTTCTCGGGGGGCCGGGAGATACGCAGTATTTT.